The 14 T cell receptor beta chains below come from one sample, sequenced in a study of cytomegalovirus exposure and HLA in healthy donors. The primer mix had 60 Vbeta and 13 Jbeta primers. Clones were read by immunoSEQ multiplex PCR, and TCRdb kept only the in-frame ones, dropping some. The sample consists of 80,000 or so clones, over 60% of them appearing once. Sequenced sample: PBMCs. The receptor source for this set is a woman in her forties in good health and CMV-seropositive.

The count of this clone is one. The V call is TRBV14, the J call TRBJ1-2; D possibly corresponds to TRBD1 (6 bases). The CDR3 runs 16 residues. V was clipped by 0 bases and J by 3 bases, with 14 bases between them. Per germline, CDR1 SGHDN and CDR2 FVKESK. The CDR3 here is CASSQDGGAKDYGYTF. The CDR3 DNA reads as TGTGCCAGCAGCCAAGATGGGGGGGCGAAGGACTATGGCTACACCTTC.

The rearrangement joins TRBV4-2 to TRBJ1-4, with 8 bases identical to TRBD1. The CDR3 is made up of 15 amino acids. J gave up 6 bases and V 1 base, and 4 bases lay outside the gene matches. Germline V CDR1 and CDR2: LGHNA, YNFKEQ. In nucleotides, the CDR3 is TGTGCCAGCAGCCAAGGTCAGGGACAGGATGAAAAACTGTTTTTT. It translates to CASSQGQGQDEKLFF.

For the CDR3, the DNA is TGTGCCAGCAGCCTACAGGGGGCTGCTAGTGGCTACACCTTC. Translating it yields CASSLQGAASGYTF. The chain has TRBV7-9 and TRBJ1-2, with 9 bases aligning to TRBD1. Germline CDR1 SEHNR, CDR2 FQNEAQ (reference sequence). The V and J ends lost 5 bases and 7 bases, in that order; junction bases with no gene match: 8. The CDR3 is 14 amino acids.

The chain links TRBV28 to TRBJ2-3; 11 nucleotides line up with TRBD2. J lost 2 bases, V lost 6 bases, and 4 bases had no gene match. CDR3 size: 15 residues. Germline V gives CDR1 MDHEN, CDR2 SYDVKM. CDR3 in DNA: TGTGCCAGCAGGGCTAGCGGGGGGTACACAGATACGCAGTATTTT. Protein sequence: CASRASGGYTDTQYF.

The sample holds one count of this clone. V is TRBV28 and J is TRBJ2-7; TRBD2 matches 8 bases. CDR1 MDHEN and CDR2 SYDVKM come from the germline V gene. V gave up 7 bases and J gave up 5 bases; unmatched junction bases: 7. The CDR3 has 13 residues. The CDR3: CASTTGGANEQYF. In DNA form, the CDR3 reads TGTGCCAGCACTACGGGGGGGGCCAACGAGCAGTACTTC.

The V gene is TRBV30, the J gene TRBJ2-7; 7 positions agree with TRBD1. Germline CDR1 is GTSNPN and CDR2 is SVGIG (reference sequence). The trim removed 4 bases at V and 3 bases at J, leaving 12 bases unmatched. The CDR3 runs 15 residues. CDR3 amino acids: CAWKTTGVSLYEQYF. Here the CDR3 DNA reads TGTGCCTGGAAGACTACAGGGGTCTCACTCTACGAGCAGTACTTC.

The chain recombines TRBV30 with TRBJ1-3; D is possibly TRBD1 (6 bases). Germline CDR1 reads GTSNPN; CDR2 reads SVGIG (reference sequence). This CDR3 is 20 amino acids long. Trimming took 5 bases from V and 0 from J, leaving 29 bases between them. CDR3 sequence: CAWPGHSERQTTDSGNTIYF. The CDR3, as DNA: TGTGCCTGGCCGGGACATTCGGAGCGTCAGACTACAGACTCTGGAAACACCATATATTTT.

This sequence joins TRBV29-1 and TRBJ2-3, with a weak D call TRBD1 (5 bases). CDR3 size: 16 residues. Germline lookup yields CDR1 SQVTM and CDR2 ANQGSEA. V shed 3 bases and J shed 1 base, with 17 bases lying between them. DNA for the CDR3: TGCAGCGTTGACCCCAGGGTTGGCGTTGGCACAGATACGCAGTATTTT. Protein: CSVDPRVGVGTDTQYF.

The CDR3 spells CASKDRTSGSYEQYF. CDR3 nucleotide sequence: TGTGCCAGTAAGGACCGGACTAGCGGCTCCTACGAGCAGTACTTC. The V gene is TRBV19, the J gene TRBJ2-7; 10 positions match TRBD2. Germline V gives CDR1 LNHDA, CDR2 SQIVND (reference sequence). V lost 7 bases and J lost 0; bases outside the gene matches: 6. The length of the CDR3 is 15 residues.

This clone has just a few counts. The chain joins TRBV5-1 to TRBJ2-7, with 10 nucleotides matching TRBD1. J was trimmed by 2 bases and V by 1 base; bases with no gene match: 3. The CDR3 spans 15 residues. Germline assignment: CDR1 SGHRS and CDR2 YFSETQ. The CDR3 sequence is CASSLLGQGTYEQYF. Written as DNA, the CDR3 is TGCGCCAGCAGCTTGTTGGGACAGGGGACCTACGAGCAGTACTTC.

With regard to this clone: At the DNA level, this CDR3 is encoded by other sequences in the same sample as well. The chain links TRBV5-6 to TRBJ1-2, with D tentatively TRBD1 (5 bases). The CDR3 has 12 residues. Trimming shortened V by 4 bases and J by 8 bases, and 12 bases separated the two germline ends. Germline lookup yields CDR1 SGHDT and CDR2 YYEEEE. The CDR3 nucleotides read TGTGCCAGCAGCAGGGGCCCCGGAGGCTACACCTTC. Its translation is CASSRGPGGYTF.

With regard to this clone: This sample includes further DNA sequences coding for the same CDR3. This chain joins TRBV6-5 and TRBJ2-7; 9 bases agree with TRBD1. V was pared by 6 bases and J by 1 base, with 4 bases of the junction left unmatched. The CDR3 loop spans 14 amino acids. Germline CDR1 MNHEY, CDR2 SVGAGI. CDR3 sequence (DNA): TGTGCCAGCAGCCCCGGGACAGGGTCCTACGAGCAGTACTTC. Residues: CASSPGTGSYEQYF.

The sample holds one count of this clone. Other DNA sequences of this sample code for an identical CDR3. The V gene is TRBV7-2, the J gene TRBJ1-4; D not certain. Germline V CDR1 and CDR2: SGHTA, FQGNSA. V lost 5 bases and J lost 4, with 5 bases in between. CDR3 size: 12 residues. The CDR3 region is CASSLGNEKLFF. Written as DNA, the CDR3 is TGTGCCAGCAGCCTCGGTAATGAAAAACTGTTTTTT.

V gene TRBV6-5 combines with J gene TRBJ2-3, with a possible D match to TRBD2 (7 bases). With 3 bases removed from V and 5 bases from J, the gap between germline ends came to 15 bases. The germline CDR1 and CDR2 sequences are MNHEY and SVGAGI. The CDR3 has 15 residues. The CDR3 reads CASSYRGAWLDTQYF. CDR3 sequence (DNA): TGTGCCAGCAGTTATCGGGGGGCATGGTTAGATACGCAGTATTTT.